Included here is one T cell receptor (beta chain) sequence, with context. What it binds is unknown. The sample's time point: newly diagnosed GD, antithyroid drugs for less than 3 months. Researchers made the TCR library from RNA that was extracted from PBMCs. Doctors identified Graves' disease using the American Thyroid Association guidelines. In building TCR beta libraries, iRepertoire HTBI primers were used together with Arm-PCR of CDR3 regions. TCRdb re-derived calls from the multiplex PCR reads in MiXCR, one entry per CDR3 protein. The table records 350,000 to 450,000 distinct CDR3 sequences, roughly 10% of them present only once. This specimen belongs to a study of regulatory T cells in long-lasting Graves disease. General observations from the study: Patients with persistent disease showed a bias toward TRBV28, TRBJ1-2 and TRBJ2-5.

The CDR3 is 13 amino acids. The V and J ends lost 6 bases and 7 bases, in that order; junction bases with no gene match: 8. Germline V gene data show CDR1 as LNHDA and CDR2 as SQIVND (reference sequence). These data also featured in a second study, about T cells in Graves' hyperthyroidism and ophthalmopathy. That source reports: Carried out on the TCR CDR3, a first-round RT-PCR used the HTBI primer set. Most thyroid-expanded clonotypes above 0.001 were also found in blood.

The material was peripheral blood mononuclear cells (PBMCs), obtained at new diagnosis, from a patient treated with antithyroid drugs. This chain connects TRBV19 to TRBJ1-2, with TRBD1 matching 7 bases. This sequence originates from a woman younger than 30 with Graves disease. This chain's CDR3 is CASRLGQTIGYTF. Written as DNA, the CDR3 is TGTGCCAGTAGACTGGGACAGACGATTGGCTACACCTTC.